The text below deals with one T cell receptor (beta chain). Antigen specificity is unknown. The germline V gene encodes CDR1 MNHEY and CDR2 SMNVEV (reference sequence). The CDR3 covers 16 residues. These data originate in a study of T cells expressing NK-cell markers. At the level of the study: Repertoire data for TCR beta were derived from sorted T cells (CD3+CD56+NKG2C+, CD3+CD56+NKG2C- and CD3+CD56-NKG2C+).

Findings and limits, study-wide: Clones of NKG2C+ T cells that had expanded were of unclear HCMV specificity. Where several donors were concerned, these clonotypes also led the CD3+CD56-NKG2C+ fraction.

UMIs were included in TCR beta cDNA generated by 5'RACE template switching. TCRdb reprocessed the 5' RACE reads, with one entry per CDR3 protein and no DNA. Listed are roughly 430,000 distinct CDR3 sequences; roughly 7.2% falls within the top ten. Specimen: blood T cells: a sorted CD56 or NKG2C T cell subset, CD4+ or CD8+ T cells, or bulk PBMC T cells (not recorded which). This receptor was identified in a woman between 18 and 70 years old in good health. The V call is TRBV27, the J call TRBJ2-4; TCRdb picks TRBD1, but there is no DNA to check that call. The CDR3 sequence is CASLSLGDGAKNIQYF.